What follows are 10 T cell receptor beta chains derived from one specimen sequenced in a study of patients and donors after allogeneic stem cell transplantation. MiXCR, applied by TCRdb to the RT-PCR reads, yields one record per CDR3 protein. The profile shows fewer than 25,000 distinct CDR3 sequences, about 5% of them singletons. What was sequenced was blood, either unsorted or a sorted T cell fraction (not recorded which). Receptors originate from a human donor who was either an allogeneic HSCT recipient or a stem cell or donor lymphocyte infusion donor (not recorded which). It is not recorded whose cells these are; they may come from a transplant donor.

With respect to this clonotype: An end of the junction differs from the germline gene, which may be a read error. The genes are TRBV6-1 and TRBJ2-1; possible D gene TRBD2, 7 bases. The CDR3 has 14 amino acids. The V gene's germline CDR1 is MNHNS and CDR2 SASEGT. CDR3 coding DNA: TGTGCAAGCACCGAGGGGGGGTCGTACAATGAGCAGTTCTTC. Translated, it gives CASTEGGSYNEQFF.

The CDR3 DNA reads as TGTGCCAGCAGAGAATCTGAGGCGGGGACCCAGTACTTC. Protein sequence: CASRESEAGTQYF. The V and J genes are TRBV13 and TRBJ2-5; D perhaps matches TRBD2 (5 bases). The V end lost 6 bases, the J end lost 7 bases, and 15 bases lay between the germline ends. The CDR3 loop spans 13 amino acids. CDR1 PRHDT and CDR2 FYEKMQ come from the germline V gene (reference sequence).

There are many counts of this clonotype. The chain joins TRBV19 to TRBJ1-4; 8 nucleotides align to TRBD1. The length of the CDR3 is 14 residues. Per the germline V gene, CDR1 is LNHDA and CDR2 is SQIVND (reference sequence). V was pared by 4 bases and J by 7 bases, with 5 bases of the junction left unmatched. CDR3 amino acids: CASSTGQGVEKLFF. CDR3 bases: TGTGCCAGTAGTACAGGACAGGGCGTTGAAAAACTGTTTTTT.

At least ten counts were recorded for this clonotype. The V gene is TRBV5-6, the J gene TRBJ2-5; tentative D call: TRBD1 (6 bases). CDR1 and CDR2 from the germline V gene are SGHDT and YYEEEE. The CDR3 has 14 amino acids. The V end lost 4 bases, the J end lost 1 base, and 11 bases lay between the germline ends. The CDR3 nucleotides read TGTGCCAGCAGCCCAGGGACAACCCAAGAGACCCAGTACTTC. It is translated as CASSPGTTQETQYF.

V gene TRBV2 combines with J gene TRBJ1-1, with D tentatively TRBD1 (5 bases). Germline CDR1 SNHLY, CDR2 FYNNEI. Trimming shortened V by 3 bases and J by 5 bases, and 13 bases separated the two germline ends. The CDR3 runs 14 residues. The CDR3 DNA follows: TGTGCCAGCAGTGACCAGGGACGGATGACTGAAGCTTTCTTT. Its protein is CASSDQGRMTEAFF.

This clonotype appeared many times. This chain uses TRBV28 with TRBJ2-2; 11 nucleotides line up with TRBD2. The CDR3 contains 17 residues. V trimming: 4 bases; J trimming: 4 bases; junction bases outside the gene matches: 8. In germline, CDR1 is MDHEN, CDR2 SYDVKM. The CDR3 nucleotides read TGTGCCAGCAGTTCTTCTCTAGCGGGAGGAATCACCGGGGAGCTGTTTTTT. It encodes CASSSSLAGGITGELFF.

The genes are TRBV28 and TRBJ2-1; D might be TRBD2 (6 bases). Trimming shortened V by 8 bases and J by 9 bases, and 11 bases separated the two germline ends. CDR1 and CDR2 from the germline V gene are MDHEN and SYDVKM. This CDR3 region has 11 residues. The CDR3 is CASSRRGEQFF. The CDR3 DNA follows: TGTGCCAGCTCCCGGCGGGGTGAGCAGTTCTTC.

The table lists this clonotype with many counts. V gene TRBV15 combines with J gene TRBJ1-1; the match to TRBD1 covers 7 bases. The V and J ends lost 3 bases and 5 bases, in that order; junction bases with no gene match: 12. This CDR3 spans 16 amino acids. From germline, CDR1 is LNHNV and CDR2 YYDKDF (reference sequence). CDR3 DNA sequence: TGTGCCACCAGCAGTCCCCAGGGCAGGGGGTATACTGAAGCTTTCTTT. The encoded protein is CATSSPQGRGYTEAFF.

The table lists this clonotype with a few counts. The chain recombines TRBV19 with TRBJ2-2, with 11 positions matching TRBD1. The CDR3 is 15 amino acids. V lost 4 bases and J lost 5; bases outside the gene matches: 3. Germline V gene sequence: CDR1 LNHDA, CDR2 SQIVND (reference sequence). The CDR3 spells CASSTRDRGTGELFF. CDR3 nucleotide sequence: TGTGCCAGTAGTACCCGGGACAGGGGGACCGGGGAGCTGTTTTTT.

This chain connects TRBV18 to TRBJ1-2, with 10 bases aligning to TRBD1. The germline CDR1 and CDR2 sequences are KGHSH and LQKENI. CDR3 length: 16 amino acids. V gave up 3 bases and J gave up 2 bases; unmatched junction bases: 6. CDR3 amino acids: CASSPLGQGTNYGYTF. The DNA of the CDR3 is TGTGCCAGCTCACCTTTGGGACAGGGGACAAACTATGGCTACACCTTC. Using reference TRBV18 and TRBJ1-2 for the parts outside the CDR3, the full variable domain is NAGVMQNPRHLVRRRGQEARLRCSPMKGHSHVYWYRQLPEEGLKFMVYLQKENIIDESGMPKERFSAEFPKEGPSILRIQQVVRGDSAAYFCASSPLGQGTNYGYTFGSGTRLTVV.